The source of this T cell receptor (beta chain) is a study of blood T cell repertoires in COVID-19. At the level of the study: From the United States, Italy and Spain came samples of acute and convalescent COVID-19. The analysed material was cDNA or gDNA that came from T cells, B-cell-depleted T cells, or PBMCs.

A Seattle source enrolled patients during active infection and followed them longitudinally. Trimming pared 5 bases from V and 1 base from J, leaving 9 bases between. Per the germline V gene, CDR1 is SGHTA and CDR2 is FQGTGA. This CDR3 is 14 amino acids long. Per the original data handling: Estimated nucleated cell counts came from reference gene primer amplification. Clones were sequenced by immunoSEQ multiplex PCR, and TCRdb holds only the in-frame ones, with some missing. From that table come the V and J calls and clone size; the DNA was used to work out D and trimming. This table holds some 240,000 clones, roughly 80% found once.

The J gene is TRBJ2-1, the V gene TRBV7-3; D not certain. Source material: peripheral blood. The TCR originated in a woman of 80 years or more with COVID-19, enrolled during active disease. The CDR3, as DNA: TGTGCCAGCAGCGCCCCCGGGTCCTACAATGAGCAGTTCTTC. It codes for CASSAPGSYNEQFF. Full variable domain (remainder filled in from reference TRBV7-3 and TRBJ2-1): GAGVSQTPSNKVTEKGKYVELRCDPISGHTALYWYRQSLGQGPEFLIYFQGTGAADDSGLPNDRFFAVRPEGSVSTLKIQRTERGDSAVYLCASSAPGSYNEQFFGPGTRLTVL.